This TCR beta chain was documented in a study of human T cells and chemical hapten exposure. In its sample, this clonotype was seen many times. Specified time point: patch test 2, 6 weeks after DPC sensitization. Indicated treatment: therapeutic diphenylcyclopropenone sensitization with weekly scalp DPC. The V gene end was trimmed by 7 bases and the J gene end by 7 bases; junction bases not matched to a gene: 12. Per germline, CDR1 MNHNS and CDR2 SASEGT. The CDR3 covers 15 residues. TCRdb independently ran MiXCR on the RACE reads; one entry per CDR3 protein. The table has about 41,000 distinct CDR3 sequences, approximately 3.3% seen once.

V is TRBV6-1 and J is TRBJ1-5; 8 bases are a match to TRBD1. The receptor was derived from a man aged 35-49 years with alopecia areata. Some clones in this sample may be carry-over from other donors' samples. The starting material was whole blood, obtained in connection with sensitization to the hapten diphenylcyclopropenone (DPC). The CDR3 DNA follows: TGTGCCAGCATCCAACCAGGACAGGGCGGCCAGCCCCAGCATTTT. As protein: CASIQPGQGGQPQHF.